This T cell receptor (beta chain) was recovered during a study of cytomegalovirus exposure and HLA in healthy donors. With 60 Vbeta and 13 Jbeta primers, the PCR was carried out. Measured with immunoSEQ multiplex PCR; TCRdb has only the in-frame clones, and not every one. This table holds under 200,000 clones, roughly 82% found once. Sequenced: PBMCs. The TCR originated in a girl between 5 and 17 years old in good health and CMV-seropositive.

CDR3 DNA sequence: TGTGCCTGGAACGTGGGCGCGGAGACCCAGTACTTC. Translating gives CAWNVGAETQYF. The chain links TRBV30 to TRBJ2-5; D uncertain. Deletions cut 4 bases from V and 5 bases from J, with 11 bases between. This CDR3 has 12 amino acids. Looked up from germline, CDR1 is GTSNPN and CDR2 is SVGIG (reference sequence).